What follows are 5 T cell receptor beta chains derived from one specimen sequenced in a study of radiation and T cells in renal cell carcinoma. Indicated time point: baseline pretreatment blood. Treatment specified: 15 Gy SBRT to primary tumor, nephrectomy 4 weeks later. Data came from immunoSEQ multiplex PCR; TCRdb stores just in-frame clones and leaves some out. Among 100,000 to 150,000 clones listed, roughly 80% were seen once. Sequenced material: blood, taken from a patient whose treatment included radiotherapy and nephrectomy. The receptors here all came from a woman in her sixties or seventies with renal cell carcinoma.

This clone was picked up one time. The rearrangement joins TRBV6-5 to TRBJ2-7; 10 nucleotides match TRBD1. The trim removed 6 bases at V and 2 bases at J, leaving 7 bases unmatched. The CDR3 is made up of 15 amino acids. The germline gives CDR1 MNHEY, CDR2 SVGAGI. The CDR3 reads CASRVDRGLTYEQYF. The CDR3 bases are TGTGCCAGCAGGGTCGACAGGGGGCTCACCTACGAGCAGTACTTC.

This clone was seen a few times. The junction shows a germline mismatch at one end, possibly a read error. The rearrangement joins TRBV2 to TRBJ1-1; D remains unclear. CDR3 length: 13 amino acids. Germline lookup yields CDR1 SNHLY and CDR2 FYNNEI. CDR3 nucleotide sequence: TGTGCCGGCAGACAAGGAATGAACACTGAAGCTTTCTTT. This translates into CAGRQGMNTEAFF. The entire variable domain, with the rest obtained from reference TRBV2 and TRBJ1-1, is as follows: EPEVTQTPSHQVTQMGQEVILRCVPISNHLYFYWYRQILGQKVEFLVSFYNNEISEKSEIFDDQFSVERPDGSNFTLKIRSTKLEDSAMYFCAGRQGMNTEAFFGQGTRLTVV.

The chain links TRBV5-1 to TRBJ2-3, with 8 nucleotides matching TRBD2. Germline CDR1 and CDR2: SGHRS and YFSETQ. The CDR3 is 17 amino acids. The V segment lost 0 bases and the J segment 0 bases; nucleotides outside the gene matches: 6. CDR3 sequence reads: CASSLAVAGTSTDTQYF. The CDR3 nucleotides read TGCGCCAGCAGCTTGGCCGTAGCGGGGACTAGCACAGATACGCAGTATTTT.

The chain couples TRBV11-3 to TRBJ2-2, with 12 bases fitting TRBD2. Trimming removed 5 bases from V and 2 bases from J; junction bases left unmatched: 6. This CDR3 has 17 amino acids. Germline CDR1 is SGHNT and CDR2 is YENEEA. The CDR3 nucleotides are TGTGCCAGCAGCAGTGGACTAGCGGGGACCAACACCGGGGAGCTGTTTTTT. Protein product: CASSSGLAGTNTGELFF.

The CDR3, as DNA: TGTGCCATCAGTGGTAAGACTAGCGGACTCACAGATACGCAGTATTTT. This sequence encodes CAISGKTSGLTDTQYF. V gene TRBV10-3 combines with J gene TRBJ2-3; 9 nucleotides align to TRBD2. This CDR3 comprises 16 residues. Germline-derived CDR1 and CDR2 are ENHRY and SYGVKD. Germline trimming cut 4 bases from V and 2 bases from J; bases unmatched to any gene: 7.